These 23 T cell receptor beta chains share one sample of origin, sequenced in a study of T cell repertoires in cytomegalovirus infection. Each CDR3 protein is one row after TCRdb ran MiXCR on the reads. The sample carries approximately 180,000 distinct CDR3 sequences, about a tenth recorded once. Sequenced input: PBMCs. The receptors were sampled from a human donor in good health (CMV status not recorded). Some clones in this sample may be carry-over from other donors' samples.

This clonotype was observed many times. The V gene is TRBV12-3 or TRBV12-4, the J gene TRBJ2-3; weak D call: TRBD2 (6 bases). Trimming took off 7 bases at V and 4 bases at J, with 21 bases between the two ends. The CDR3 length is 16 residues. In nucleotides, the CDR3 is TGTGCCAGCAACCCCCGCGGGGAGGCGGGCCCAGATACGCAGTATTTT. Translating it yields CASNPRGEAGPDTQYF.

The chain recombines TRBV3-1 with TRBJ1-2; 9 bases line up with TRBD1. Germline V gene data show CDR1 as LGHDT and CDR2 as YNNKEL (reference sequence). The V segment lost 1 base and the J segment 8 bases; nucleotides outside the gene matches: 2. CDR3 length: 13 amino acids. The DNA for the CDR3 is TGTGCCAGCAGCCAAGGGACAGGGGTCGGCTACACCTTC. This encodes CASSQGTGVGYTF. The entire variable domain, with the rest obtained from reference TRBV3-1 and TRBJ1-2, is as follows: DTAVSQTPKYLVTQMGNDKSIKCEQNLGHDTMYWYKQDSKKFLKIMFSYNNKELIINETVPNRFSPKSPDKAHLNLHINSLELGDSAVYFCASSQGTGVGYTFGSGTRLTVV.

This clonotype was observed many times. The chain is built from TRBV7-2 and TRBJ2-3; the match to TRBD2 covers 10 bases. Trimming at V came to 2 bases and at J to 2 bases, leaving 16 bases not matched to a gene. CDR1 and CDR2 from the germline V gene are SGHTA and FQGNSA. The CDR3 runs to 20 residues. This chain's CDR3 is CASSLFTAGGNQKHTDTQYF. The CDR3 nucleotides read TGTGCCAGCAGCTTATTCACAGCGGGGGGGAACCAAAAACACACAGATACGCAGTATTTT.

In this sample, this clonotype turned up many times. The gene calls are TRBV2 and TRBJ1-2; D perhaps matches TRBD1 (5 bases). This CDR3 spans 14 amino acids. V was trimmed by 1 base and J by 4 bases, leaving 10 bases between them. The germline V gene has CDR1 SNHLY and CDR2 FYNNEI. CDR3 in amino acids: CASSEGAGSYGYTF. The CDR3, as DNA: TGTGCCAGCAGTGAAGGTGCAGGGAGCTATGGCTACACCTTC.

The chain has TRBV29-1 and TRBJ2-2; D possibly corresponds to TRBD1 (5 bases). The V end was cut by 5 bases, the J end by 0 bases, with 7 bases between. CDR1 and CDR2 (germline): SQVTM, ANQGSEA. This CDR3 region has 13 residues. CDR3 DNA sequence: TGCAGCGTTAAACAGGCGAACACCGGGGAGCTGTTTTTT. Its translation is CSVKQANTGELFF.

This clonotype appeared many times. The chain has TRBV7-2 and TRBJ2-7, with a possible D match to TRBD2 (6 bases). V lost 3 bases to trimming and J lost 7 bases, with 19 bases between them. The CDR3 sequence is 15 residues long. The germline CDR1 and CDR2 sequences are SGHTA and FQGNSA. CDR3 in DNA: TGTGCCAGCAGCTTGAGTTTGGGGGGAACGAGTGAGCAGTACTTC. Translated, it gives CASSLSLGGTSEQYF.

The sample holds many counts of this clonotype. This CDR3 reads CSAASSYNEQFF. The CDR3 DNA reads TGCAGTGCAGCTAGCAGCTACAATGAGCAGTTCTTC. The V call is TRBV20-1, the J call TRBJ2-1; TRBD2 is a possible D gene (5 bases). Trimming stripped 6 bases from V and 3 bases from J, with 9 bases between. From germline, CDR1 is DFQATT and CDR2 SNEGSKA (reference sequence). This CDR3 comprises 12 residues.

The rearrangement links TRBV20-1 to TRBJ1-2, with D maybe TRBD1 (5 bases). V shed 5 bases and J shed 8 bases, with 15 bases lying between them. CDR3 length equals 12 residues. Germline-derived CDR1 and CDR2 are DFQATT and SNEGSKA (reference sequence). The CDR3: CSAVTGDWGYTF. DNA of the CDR3: TGCAGTGCTGTAACGGGGGACTGGGGCTACACCTTC.

This clonotype was observed a few times. CDR3 amino acids: CASSPDRGTSPLHF. The CDR3 DNA sequence: TGTGCCAGCAGCCCGGACAGGGGTACTTCACCCCTCCACTTT. The rearrangement links TRBV3-1 to TRBJ1-6; 9 nucleotides match TRBD1. V was clipped by 4 bases and J by 9 bases; unmatched bases: 4. The length of the CDR3 is 14 residues. CDR1 is LGHDT, CDR2 YNNKEL, per germline (reference sequence).

A note on this clonotype: A read error is possible here, since a much larger clone lies one base away. The chain is built from TRBV12-3 or TRBV12-4 and TRBJ1-1; 7 positions match TRBD1. The CDR3 loop spans 14 amino acids. The CDR3 region has the DNA TGTACCAGCAGTATGGACAGGCTGAACACTGAAGCTTTCTTT. Its translation is CTSSMDRLNTEAFF.

This clonotype was detected a few times. The chain couples TRBV28 to TRBJ2-7; possibly TRBD1 for D (6 bases). The CDR3 loop spans 15 amino acids. Deletions cut 7 bases from V and 0 bases from J, with 16 bases between. Germline V gives CDR1 MDHEN, CDR2 SYDVKM. This chain's CDR3 is CASTAPTGSSYEQYF. The CDR3 DNA reads TGTGCCAGCACCGCACCCACAGGGTCCTCCTACGAGCAGTACTTC.

This clonotype was counted a few times. The CDR3 loop is CAIRPRQGNTEAFF. DNA of the CDR3: TGTGCCATCAGGCCTAGACAGGGGAACACTGAAGCTTTCTTT. The J gene is TRBJ1-1, the V gene TRBV10-3; 7 bases match TRBD1. V dropped 6 bases and J dropped 1; count of bases not matched to a gene: 5. The CDR3 consists of 14 residues. Germline V gives CDR1 ENHRY, CDR2 SYGVKD.

This clonotype was counted many times. The rearrangement links TRBV7-2 to TRBJ2-1; D perhaps matches TRBD2 (6 bases). The CDR3 is 14 residues long. Trimming pared 5 bases from V and 6 bases from J, leaving 14 bases between. Per the germline V gene, CDR1 is SGHTA and CDR2 is FQGNSA. CDR3 nucleotide sequence: TGTGCCAGCAGCGCTTCGACTAGTACCAATGAGCAGTTCTTC. It translates to CASSASTSTNEQFF.

The chain combines TRBV19 with TRBJ1-2, with a tentative D call TRBD1 (5 bases). This CDR3 region has 16 residues. CDR1 LNHDA and CDR2 SQIVND come from the germline V gene (reference sequence). Trimming pared 1 base from V and 3 bases from J, leaving 15 bases between. Here the CDR3 reads CASSIGSGSFDYGYTF. The CDR3 nucleotides read TGTGCCAGTAGTATAGGGTCAGGGTCTTTCGACTATGGCTACACCTTC. Filled out from reference TRBV19 and TRBJ1-2, the complete variable domain reads DGGITQSPKYLFRKEGQNVTLSCEQNLNHDAMYWYRQDPGQGLRLIYYSQIVNDFQKGDIAEGYSVSREKKESFPLTVTSAQKNPTAFYLCASSIGSGSFDYGYTFGSGTRLTVV.

The table lists this clonotype with many counts. This chain joins TRBV27 and TRBJ2-7; 9 nucleotides agree with TRBD1. Germline CDR1 is MNHEY and CDR2 is SMNVEV (reference sequence). Unmatched junction bases numbered 10, after V lost 3 bases and J lost 1 base. CDR3 length: 17 amino acids. CDR3 in DNA: TGTGCCAGCAGTTTTCGGGGAGGGACAGGGCAATCCTACGAGCAGTACTTC. Translated, it gives CASSFRGGTGQSYEQYF.

The CDR3 coding sequence is TGTGCCAGTAGTATAAGGCGCGGGTCGGGGAACACTGAAGCTTTCTTT. Translating it yields CASSIRRGSGNTEAFF. The chain links TRBV19 to TRBJ1-1; D is uncertain. Germline V gives CDR1 LNHDA, CDR2 SQIVND (reference sequence). The V end lost 2 bases, the J end lost 1 base, and 14 bases lay between the germline ends. The CDR3 extends over 16 amino acids.

This clonotype was observed many times. The J gene is TRBJ1-5, the V gene TRBV7-2; D uncertain. The germline V gene has CDR1 SGHTA and CDR2 FQGNSA. V gave up 3 bases and J gave up 7 bases, with 10 bases separating them. The CDR3 loop spans 13 amino acids. The CDR3 region is CASSLSKVQPQHF. The CDR3 bases are TGTGCCAGCAGCTTGAGTAAGGTCCAGCCCCAGCATTTT.

Here the CDR3 reads CASSLGLEAYLDTQYF. The CDR3, as DNA: TGCGCCAGCAGCTTGGGTCTAGAGGCCTACCTAGATACGCAGTATTTT. V gene TRBV5-1 combines with J gene TRBJ2-3; D remains unclear. V dropped 0 bases and J dropped 5 bases, with 16 bases sitting between them. This CDR3 has 16 residues. Germline V gives CDR1 SGHRS, CDR2 YFSETQ.

This clonotype was counted only a few times. The chain is built from TRBV5-6 and TRBJ1-3; D remains ambiguous. The CDR3 covers 15 residues. Germline CDR1 and CDR2: SGHDT and YYEEEE. Trimming stripped 2 bases from V and 0 bases from J, with 9 bases between. CDR3 sequence (DNA): TGTGCCAGCAGCTTAGACGGTAACTCTGGAAACACCATATATTTT. Amino acid sequence: CASSLDGNSGNTIYF.

This clonotype has at least ten counts. The genes are TRBV7-8 and TRBJ2-3; D possibly corresponds to TRBD2 (7 bases). V lost 6 bases and J 4 bases, leaving 17 bases between the germline ends. Per the germline V gene, CDR1 is SGHVS and CDR2 is FQNEAQ. The CDR3 extends over 15 amino acids. CDR3 sequence: CASRGGRLAPDTQYF. The CDR3 DNA sequence: TGTGCCAGCAGGGGGGGGCGACTAGCTCCAGATACGCAGTATTTT.

The table lists this clonotype with a few counts. The chain combines TRBV28 with TRBJ2-7; 8 bases agree with TRBD1. Losses at the gene ends were 3 bases for V and 7 bases for J; bases not matched to a gene: 5. The CDR3 sequence is 13 residues long. CDR1 is MDHEN, CDR2 SYDVKM, per germline. DNA of the CDR3: TGTGCCAGCAGTTTTCAGGACAGGGATGAGCAGTACTTC. Its protein product is CASSFQDRDEQYF.

This clonotype was seen ten or more times. CDR3 residues: CASSYGWLADYEQYF. CDR3 nucleotides: TGTGCCAGCAGTTACGGATGGCTAGCGGACTACGAGCAGTACTTC. The chain couples TRBV6-5 to TRBJ2-7, with 7 bases aligning to TRBD2. Looked up from germline, CDR1 is MNHEY and CDR2 is SVGAGI. There are 15 residues in the CDR3. After removal of 2 bases from V and 3 bases from J, the junction contained 7 bases not matched to a gene.

In this sample, this clonotype turned up many times. The chain recombines TRBV7-9 with TRBJ2-1; the D gene is possibly TRBD2 (5 bases). Germline V gene data show CDR1 as SEHNR and CDR2 as FQNEAQ (reference sequence). The V and J ends lost 4 bases and 0 bases respectively, with 19 bases between them. This CDR3 spans 18 amino acids. The CDR3 region has the DNA TGTGCCAGCAGCTCGAAGGGATCAGCGGAGAGCTCCTACAATGAGCAGTTCTTC. This codes for CASSSKGSAESSYNEQFF.